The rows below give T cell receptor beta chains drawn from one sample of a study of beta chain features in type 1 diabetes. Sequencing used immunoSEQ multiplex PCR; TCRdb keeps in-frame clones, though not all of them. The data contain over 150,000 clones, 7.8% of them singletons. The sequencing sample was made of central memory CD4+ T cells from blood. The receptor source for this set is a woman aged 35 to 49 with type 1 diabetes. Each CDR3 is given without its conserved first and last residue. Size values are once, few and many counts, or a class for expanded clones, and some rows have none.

cdr3_aa: ASSLPLAGGPGDEQF
v_call: TRBV5-1
j_call: TRBJ2-1
clone_size: NA

cdr3_aa: ASGQLTGEEQF
v_call: TRBV9
j_call: TRBJ2-1
clone_size: NA

cdr3_aa: ASSHSQTGLSTDTQY
v_call: TRBV4-3
j_call: TRBJ2-3
clone_size: NA

cdr3_aa: ASSPQLAEWNEQF
v_call: TRBV9
j_call: TRBJ2-1
clone_size: few

cdr3_aa: ASSRTGERQPQH
v_call: TRBV18
j_call: TRBJ1-5
clone_size: NA

cdr3_aa: ASSPRMGTAENEKLF
v_call: TRBV18
j_call: TRBJ1-4
clone_size: few

cdr3_aa: ASSQLAGTQY
v_call: TRBV7-2
j_call: TRBJ2-3
clone_size: NA

cdr3_aa: ASSGAGDSNQPQH
v_call: TRBV2
j_call: TRBJ1-5
clone_size: few

cdr3_aa: ASSDGQAQY
v_call: TRBV10-2
j_call: TRBJ2-5
clone_size: few

cdr3_aa: ASSSGQGYEKLF
v_call: TRBV11-2
j_call: TRBJ1-4
clone_size: many

cdr3_aa: ASRRGLQGYT
v_call: TRBV28
j_call: TRBJ1-2
clone_size: NA

cdr3_aa: ASSSPPGTASTDTQY
v_call: TRBV7-9
j_call: TRBJ2-3
clone_size: NA

cdr3_aa: ASLTLQGASETQY
v_call: TRBV28
j_call: TRBJ2-5
clone_size: NA

cdr3_aa: ASSDPRTGLGYT
v_call: TRBV25-1
j_call: TRBJ1-2
clone_size: NA

cdr3_aa: ASGRTGSSYNEQF
v_call: TRBV7-8
j_call: TRBJ2-1
clone_size: few

cdr3_aa: ASSSLGQIQETQY
v_call: TRBV5-1
j_call: TRBJ2-5
clone_size: few

cdr3_aa: ASSPQGQGSEKLF
v_call: TRBV28
j_call: TRBJ1-4
clone_size: few

cdr3_aa: SARSRETQY
v_call: TRBV20-1
j_call: TRBJ2-5
clone_size: few

cdr3_aa: ASSLQREVDEQY
v_call: TRBV18
j_call: TRBJ2-7
clone_size: few

cdr3_aa: ASSLPLGTGDQY
v_call: TRBV28
j_call: TRBJ2-4
clone_size: few

cdr3_aa: ASSYSNFQYTEAF
v_call: TRBV6-6
j_call: TRBJ1-1
clone_size: few

cdr3_aa: ASSPRVIAGINEQF
v_call: TRBV2
j_call: TRBJ2-1
clone_size: few

cdr3_aa: ASSYVQGIYNEQF
v_call: TRBV6-6
j_call: TRBJ2-1
clone_size: few

cdr3_aa: SAGTPQETQY
v_call: TRBV29-1
j_call: TRBJ2-5
clone_size: many